The 14 T cell receptor beta chains listed next were all sequenced from one sample in a study of blood T cell repertoires in COVID-19. Produced via immunoSEQ multiplex PCR; TCRdb's table is partial and in-frame only. The sample has 95,000 to 100,000 clones; approximately 90% are singletons. The sequenced material came from peripheral blood. These receptors originate from a man between 50 and 59 years old with acute or convalescent COVID-19.

The chain combines TRBV12-3 or TRBV12-4 with TRBJ2-7; 9 positions match TRBD1. The CDR3 covers 13 residues. Trimming removed 10 bases from V and 3 bases from J; junction bases left unmatched: 7. As DNA, the CDR3 is TGTGCCATCAGAACGGGACAGGGCTACGAGCAGTACTTC. This sequence encodes CAIRTGQGYEQYF.

This clone turned up a few times. This chain joins TRBV29-1 and TRBJ1-3; D uncertain. The ends were cut back, 4 bases at V and 0 bases at J, with 7 bases in the middle. The CDR3 loop spans 13 amino acids. The germline V gene has CDR1 SQVTM and CDR2 ANQGSEA. DNA of the CDR3: TGCAGCGTTGCTGATAGCTCTGGAAACACCATATATTTT. It is translated as CSVADSSGNTIYF.

The chain couples TRBV5-6 to TRBJ1-3, with D maybe TRBD1 (6 bases). Germline V gene data show CDR1 as SGHDT and CDR2 as YYEEEE. This CDR3 is 16 amino acids long. V lost 4 bases, J lost 0 bases, and 14 bases lay in between. This CDR3 is CASSEGQLLSGNTIYF. CDR3 DNA: TGTGCCAGCAGCGAAGGACAGCTCCTCTCTGGAAACACCATATATTTT.

The V call is TRBV19, the J call TRBJ2-3; no definite D call. The CDR3 has 14 amino acids. Germline CDR1 and CDR2: LNHDA and SQIVND (reference sequence). V gave up 4 bases and J gave up 4 bases, with 12 bases separating them. The DNA of the CDR3 is TGTGCCAGTAGTAACTCCCTACTGCCAGATACGCAGTATTTT. This sequence encodes CASSNSLLPDTQYF.

This sequence joins TRBV18 and TRBJ1-4; D not resolved. V was clipped by 8 bases and J by 2 bases, with 9 bases between them. The CDR3 runs 13 residues. From germline, CDR1 is KGHSH and CDR2 LQKENI. CDR3 sequence: CASRERTNEKLFF. CDR3 nucleotides: TGTGCCAGCCGGGAACGCACTAATGAAAAACTGTTTTTT.

The chain uses TRBV27 and TRBJ1-4; D is unresolved. Germline CDR1 and CDR2: MNHEY and SMNVEV (reference sequence). This CDR3 is 14 amino acids long. V was shortened by 7 bases and J by 6 bases, with 15 bases between the two germline ends. The CDR3 DNA reads as TGTGCCAGCAAGGCCTCTCCGCAGGATGAAAAACTGTTTTTT. It yields the protein CASKASPQDEKLFF.

The chain employs TRBV28 and TRBJ2-7; weak D call: TRBD2 (6 bases). V shed 3 bases and J shed 0 bases, with 12 bases lying between them. Germline loops: CDR1 MDHEN, CDR2 SYDVKM. This CDR3 spans 15 amino acids. CDR3 in amino acids: CASSLGDSSSYEQYF. The CDR3 region has the DNA TGTGCCAGCAGTTTGGGGGACTCAAGCTCCTACGAGCAGTACTTC. Full variable domain (outside the CDR3, taken from reference TRBV28 and TRBJ2-7): DVKVTQSSRYLVKRTGEKVFLECVQDMDHENMFWYRQDPGLGLRLIYFSYDVKMKEKGDIPEGYSVSREKKERFSLILESASTNQTSMYLCASSLGDSSSYEQYFGPGTRLTVT.

V gene TRBV4-2 combines with J gene TRBJ1-4, with 8 bases fitting TRBD1. J lost 7 bases, V lost 7 bases, and 8 bases had no gene match. CDR1 is LGHNA and CDR2 is YNFKEQ in the germline V gene. The CDR3 is 14 residues long. CDR3 sequence reads: CASNPGQEFEKLFF. The DNA of the CDR3 is TGTGCCAGCAATCCGGGACAGGAGTTTGAAAAACTGTTTTTT.

The chain joins TRBV7-9 to TRBJ2-5; perhaps TRBD2 as D (5 bases). V lost 6 bases, J lost 3 bases, and 14 bases lay in between. Germline V lookup: CDR1 SEHNR, CDR2 FQNEAQ (reference sequence). CDR3 length: 14 residues. The CDR3 nucleotides are TGTGCCAGCAGGACAAGGGAGCGTGAAGAGACCCAGTACTTC. Translated: CASRTREREETQYF.

CDR3 region: CASMGPRDTANYGYTF. DNA for the CDR3: TGTGCCAGCATGGGACCCCGGGACACCGCTAACTATGGCTACACCTTC. The V call is TRBV9, the J call TRBJ1-2; tentatively, D is TRBD1 (6 bases). CDR3 length: 16 amino acids. Between the trimmed V and J ends, which lost 6 bases and 0 bases, there was a span of 18 bases. Germline V CDR1 and CDR2: SGDLS, YYNGEE.

The chain carries TRBV9 and TRBJ1-4; no firm D call. Germline CDR1 reads SGDLS; CDR2 reads YYNGEE. The V and J ends lost 2 bases and 5 bases respectively, with 13 bases between them. The CDR3 loop spans 15 amino acids. CDR3 DNA sequence: TGTGCCAGCAGCGTTGGGCCTTATGGGAATGAAAAACTGTTTTTT. Translation gives CASSVGPYGNEKLFF.

The chain uses TRBV19 and TRBJ2-7, with D possibly matching TRBD2 (6 bases). The length of the CDR3 is 13 residues. Germline V lookup: CDR1 LNHDA, CDR2 SQIVND (reference sequence). Trimming stripped 4 bases from V and 6 bases from J, with 13 bases between. The CDR3 protein is CASSNSGPVEQYF. CDR3 sequence (DNA): TGTGCCAGTAGTAATAGCGGTCCGGTCGAGCAGTACTTC.

The chain carries TRBV28 and TRBJ1-4, with 11 bases matching TRBD1. The CDR3 is 16 amino acids. Unmatched junction bases numbered 7, after V lost 3 bases and J lost 7 bases. Germline V lookup: CDR1 MDHEN, CDR2 SYDVKM. The CDR3 loop reads CASSFGQGAPSEKLFF. CDR3 bases: TGTGCCAGCAGTTTCGGACAGGGGGCACCCAGTGAAAAACTGTTTTTT.

The gene calls are TRBV7-9 and TRBJ1-1; 7 bases fit TRBD1. Trimming took 4 bases from V and 3 from J; bases not matched to a gene: 5. This CDR3 spans 14 amino acids. Germline CDR1 and CDR2: SEHNR and FQNEAQ (reference sequence). CDR3 in amino acids: CASSSPGGYTEAFF. CDR3 nucleotide sequence: TGTGCCAGCAGCTCACCAGGGGGATACACTGAAGCTTTCTTT.